This note documents a single T cell receptor (beta chain) sequence. It lacks a known antigen. The record has no base qualities; no much larger clone is one base away. V is pruned by 5 bases and J by 6 bases, leaving 6 bases of the junction without a gene match. Looking up the germline V gene (reference sequence) yields CDR1 DFQATT and CDR2 SNEGSKA. Inclusive of the bounding cysteine and phenylalanine, the CDR3 is 15 residues long. The sequence is cut down to CDR3 DNA, 45 bases in frame from base 1. This entry is derived from a study of response to subunit inactivated influenza vaccine (dated by TCRdb to between 2017 and 2018). Regarding the study in general: Deep quantitative profiling of the T cell receptor repertoire was used in the study to follow responses to a trivalent subunit inactivated influenza vaccine. Broad study findings and their caveats: According to the authors, only a limited number of new T cells may be recruited by each seasonal influenza vaccination.

Libraries were constructed by RT-PCR. Sequencing took place on an Illumina HiSeq 2500. TCRdb reprocessing: public reads trimmed at Q25 with fastp, clones called with MiXCR, in-frame beta chains kept. Rows merge per CDR3 protein into single entries with the most common DNA and genes. This sample comprises around 850,000 distinct CDR3 sequences, around 18% of them detected only once. The biggest ten clones account for roughly a tenth of the sample. This chain is built from TRBV20-1 and TRBJ2-1, with TRBD2 matching 14 junction bases. The input for sequencing was PBMCs from blood, taken 5 to 6 days after vaccination. The clonotype comes from a man aged 45 to 65 who received an inactivated influenza vaccine. Donor details come from another sample of the same person, matched by shared clones. In nucleotides, the sequence is TGCAGTGCTTCCCCCGGGACTAGCGGGAGCAATGAGCAGTTCTTC. Its product reads: CSASPGTSGSNEQFF.